A selection of T cell receptor beta chains follows, all from one sample in a study of monozygotic twins with inflammatory bowel disease. With the 5' RACE reads reprocessed, TCRdb shows one record per CDR3 protein and no DNA. The sample table includes around 200,000 distinct CDR3 sequences. The sample comprised blood. All receptors derive from a human donor with ulcerative colitis or Crohn's disease, or a healthy co-twin of an affected twin (not recorded which). The CDR3 runs from the conserved cysteine through the conserved F or W. The order of the fields is V gene, J gene, CDR3 protein.

V gene: TRBV7-9
J gene: TRBJ1-3
CDR3 protein: CASSLPGPGNTIYF

V gene: TRBV5-1
J gene: TRBJ1-1
CDR3 protein: CASSLQQGIAEAFF

V gene: TRBV6-4
J gene: TRBJ2-7
CDR3 protein: CASSERLAGTYEQYF

V gene: TRBV9
J gene: TRBJ1-2
CDR3 protein: CASSARDSPSGDYGYTF

V gene: TRBV4-1
J gene: TRBJ1-1
CDR3 protein: CASSQDREAFF

V gene: TRBV12-3/TRBV12-4
J gene: TRBJ1-1
CDR3 protein: CASRGEILPGAEAFF

V gene: TRBV2
J gene: TRBJ2-5
CDR3 protein: CASTGQGGTQYF

V gene: TRBV7-9
J gene: TRBJ1-1
CDR3 protein: CASSFPRVNRMGTEAFF

V gene: TRBV7-2
J gene: TRBJ2-1
CDR3 protein: CASSLWAADNEQFF

V gene: TRBV6-2/TRBV6-3
J gene: TRBJ2-2
CDR3 protein: CASSLHKQGVKTGELFF

V gene: TRBV11-2
J gene: TRBJ2-1
CDR3 protein: CASSLVRIYNEQFF

V gene: TRBV13
J gene: TRBJ1-1
CDR3 protein: CASSSRGKTEAFF

V gene: TRBV5-1
J gene: TRBJ1-1
CDR3 protein: CASSLDLGVKGAFF

V gene: TRBV14
J gene: TRBJ2-1
CDR3 protein: CASSRTHAYNEQFF

V gene: TRBV5-4
J gene: TRBJ2-4
CDR3 protein: CASSFGSIQYF

V gene: TRBV7-8
J gene: TRBJ2-1
CDR3 protein: CASSTDIEQFF

V gene: TRBV20-1
J gene: TRBJ1-2
CDR3 protein: CSAERQGKPYGYTF

V gene: TRBV6-1
J gene: TRBJ2-7
CDR3 protein: CASSDTQRGYEQYF

V gene: TRBV5-4
J gene: TRBJ1-1
CDR3 protein: CASSLDSRGNTEAFF

V gene: TRBV19
J gene: TRBJ2-3
CDR3 protein: CASSDDGRTVRDTQYF

V gene: TRBV5-1
J gene: TRBJ2-3
CDR3 protein: CASSESTGSADTQYF

V gene: TRBV5-6
J gene: TRBJ2-7
CDR3 protein: CASSLRTGVPEQYF

V gene: TRBV6-5
J gene: TRBJ1-2
CDR3 protein: CASSSRGGRYGYTF

V gene: TRBV6-1
J gene: TRBJ1-2
CDR3 protein: CASTETGALGYTF

V gene: TRBV18
J gene: TRBJ2-1
CDR3 protein: CASSPPSGFNEQFF

V gene: TRBV20-1
J gene: TRBJ1-5
CDR3 protein: CSARRATNSNQPQHF

V gene: TRBV25-1
J gene: TRBJ2-2
CDR3 protein: CASTPGRGTGELFF

V gene: TRBV15
J gene: TRBJ2-5
CDR3 protein: CATSRDRGQETQYF

V gene: TRBV24-1
J gene: TRBJ2-2
CDR3 protein: CATSARTTGELFF

V gene: TRBV19
J gene: TRBJ1-5
CDR3 protein: CASSDRVPNTNQPQHF

V gene: TRBV15
J gene: TRBJ1-5
CDR3 protein: CATSRDYEEGAGGNQPQHF

V gene: TRBV7-9
J gene: TRBJ1-3
CDR3 protein: CASSPDMGGNTIYF

V gene: TRBV20-1
J gene: TRBJ2-1
CDR3 protein: CSASQDAGGGYNEQFF

V gene: TRBV5-4
J gene: TRBJ2-3
CDR3 protein: CASSLSGPNTDTQYF

V gene: TRBV7-9
J gene: TRBJ1-5
CDR3 protein: CASSLTDSQPQHF

V gene: TRBV12-5
J gene: TRBJ1-2
CDR3 protein: CASGLVPLTSYGYTF

V gene: TRBV7-6
J gene: TRBJ2-2
CDR3 protein: CASSLRTEGAGELFF

V gene: TRBV5-6
J gene: TRBJ1-5
CDR3 protein: CASSPGTGSQPQHF

V gene: TRBV28
J gene: TRBJ1-2
CDR3 protein: CATVQGRGHYGYTF

V gene: TRBV28
J gene: TRBJ2-5
CDR3 protein: CASSEVAAAKTQYF

V gene: TRBV7-8
J gene: TRBJ2-7
CDR3 protein: CASSLGRTGTYEQYF

V gene: TRBV20-1
J gene: TRBJ2-1
CDR3 protein: CSVRGGLALYNEQFF

V gene: TRBV20-1
J gene: TRBJ2-1
CDR3 protein: CSASLTDRGVYENEQFF

V gene: TRBV2
J gene: TRBJ1-4
CDR3 protein: CASSVRGYNEKLFF

V gene: TRBV11-2
J gene: TRBJ1-1
CDR3 protein: CASSFRLERGTEAFF

V gene: TRBV7-8
J gene: TRBJ2-1
CDR3 protein: CASSFILSDEQFF